This TCR beta chain was obtained from a study of cytomegalovirus exposure and HLA in healthy donors. Across the study: Early on, a data release was issued that held about 85 million unique TCRs from HLA-typed donors.

Trimming removed 0 bases at V and 7 bases at J, with 10 bases between. This CDR3 has 14 residues. Germline CDR1 is SGHDT and CDR2 is YYEEEE. The study ran its PCR with 60 Vbeta and 13 Jbeta primers. Only in-frame clones appear in the TCRdb table, and some are missing; sequencing was by immunoSEQ multiplex PCR. The table lists some 150,000 clones, approximately 78% of them singletons. Source material: PBMCs. This TCR came from a man aged 35-49 years in good health and CMV-seropositive. The V call is TRBV5-6, the J call TRBJ2-2; D is perhaps TRBD2 (6 bases). The CDR3 loop reads CASSLAGGGGELFF. The CDR3 bases are TGTGCCAGCAGCTTGGCCGGGGGTGGCGGGGAGCTGTTTTTT.